Listed here are 15 T cell receptor beta chains from one sample, sequenced in a study of T cell changes during pregnancy in multiple sclerosis. Clones were read by immunoSEQ multiplex PCR, and TCRdb kept only the in-frame ones, dropping some. The repertoire has roughly 80,000 clones, about 91% of them found once; the top ten carry 2% to 3%. The source material was peripheral blood, sampled before pregnancy. The receptors were sampled from a female donor with multiple sclerosis, enrolled in a pregnancy study.

The chain links TRBV5-4 to TRBJ2-3; perhaps TRBD1 as D (5 bases). CDR3 size: 16 residues. Germline loops: CDR1 SGHNT, CDR2 YYREEE (reference sequence). V was pared by 4 bases and J by 2 bases, with 17 bases between. CDR3 sequence: CASSRADSYITDTQYF. CDR3 DNA sequence: TGTGCCAGCAGCCGCGCCGACAGCTATATCACAGATACGCAGTATTTT.

A single count supports this clone. The chain carries TRBV28 and TRBJ2-7; 9 bases map to TRBD2. J gave up 2 bases and V 6 bases, and 8 bases lay outside the gene matches. This CDR3 has 15 residues. Germline CDR1 reads MDHEN; CDR2 reads SYDVKM. DNA of the CDR3: TGTGCCAGCAGAGGGGGGCTAGCGGGGACCTACGAGCAGTACTTC. Its translation is CASRGGLAGTYEQYF.

The rearrangement links TRBV5-4 to TRBJ2-7; the D is unclear. Deletions cut 0 bases from V and 2 bases from J, with 3 bases between. Germline CDR1 is SGHNT and CDR2 is YYREEE (reference sequence). This CDR3 is 12 amino acids long. CDR3 DNA: TGTGCCAGCAGCTTGGGTACCTACGAGCAGTACTTC. Protein sequence: CASSLGTYEQYF.

This chain joins TRBV5-5 and TRBJ2-7; TRBD2 agrees at 15 bases. CDR1 and CDR2 from the germline V gene are SGHKS and YYEKEE (reference sequence). V lost 4 bases to trimming and J lost 6 bases; unmatched junction nucleotides: 8. This CDR3 comprises 16 residues. CDR3 in amino acids: CASSLGLAGGPLEQYF. As DNA, the CDR3 is TGTGCCAGCAGCCTCGGACTAGCGGGAGGGCCCCTCGAGCAGTACTTC.

The chain uses TRBV2 and TRBJ1-4; 8 bases are shared with TRBD1. The CDR3 covers 15 residues. V shed 6 bases and J 4 bases; nucleotides not matched to a gene: 7. Looked up from germline, CDR1 is SNHLY and CDR2 is FYNNEI. CDR3 in DNA: TGTGCCAGCAGAACTTCAGGGGGCGGTAATGAAAAACTGTTTTTT. Its translation: CASRTSGGGNEKLFF.

Here the CDR3 reads CASSQAGTEFSNYGYTF. The CDR3 region has the DNA TGTGCCAGCAGTCAAGCCGGGACAGAATTTTCTAACTATGGCTACACCTTC. The chain carries TRBV28 and TRBJ1-2, with 7 positions matching TRBD1. V gave up 5 bases and J gave up 0 bases; unmatched junction bases: 12. CDR1 and CDR2 from the germline V gene are MDHEN and SYDVKM. The CDR3 contains 17 residues.

The chain combines TRBV15 with TRBJ2-3, with 11 positions matching TRBD2. The germline V gene encodes CDR1 LNHNV and CDR2 YYDKDF (reference sequence). This CDR3 is built from 19 residues. With V trimmed by 5 bases and J by 5 bases, 18 bases remained unmatched. CDR3 loop: CATSGRGGLAGGRGDTQYF. The CDR3 DNA reads TGTGCCACCAGCGGCCGAGGGGGATTAGCGGGAGGGAGGGGAGATACGCAGTATTTT.

This chain joins TRBV7-8 and TRBJ2-7, with 9 positions matching TRBD2. This CDR3 contains 16 residues. J was trimmed by 4 bases and V by 5 bases; bases with no gene match: 12. The germline gives CDR1 SGHVS, CDR2 FQNEAQ. DNA for the CDR3: TGTGCCAGCAGCCCAAATAGCGGGAGCCCCCAGTACGAGCAGTACTTC. It translates to CASSPNSGSPQYEQYF.

The chain uses TRBV29-1 and TRBJ1-4; D is unclear. CDR3 length: 10 amino acids. Germline CDR1 reads SQVTM; CDR2 reads ANQGSEA. Trimming stripped 5 bases from V and 7 bases from J, with 5 bases between. CDR3 DNA sequence: TGCAGCGTTCGGGGTGAAAAACTGTTTTTT. Amino acids: CSVRGEKLFF.

The chain carries TRBV14 and TRBJ2-1; D possibly corresponds to TRBD2 (5 bases). Germline loops: CDR1 SGHDN, CDR2 FVKESK. CDR3 size: 14 residues. V was cut by 3 bases and J by 7 bases, with 13 bases left in between. The CDR3 is CASSQNLRGNEQFF. The CDR3 coding sequence is TGTGCCAGCAGCCAGAATTTACGGGGAAATGAGCAGTTCTTC.

This clone was picked up one time. This sequence joins TRBV5-6 and TRBJ2-3, with 8 bases lining up with TRBD2. The germline V gene encodes CDR1 SGHDT and CDR2 YYEEEE. The junction had 5 bases not matched to a gene; V was cut back by 4 bases and J by 4 bases. This CDR3 comprises 14 residues. The CDR3 here is CASSIAGLSDTQYF. Written as DNA, the CDR3 is TGTGCCAGCAGCATAGCGGGGCTTTCAGATACGCAGTATTTT.

V and J are TRBV4-2 and TRBJ1-5; no firm D call. The CDR3 sequence is 15 residues long. V lost 4 bases to trimming and J lost 2 bases, with 12 bases between them. Looked up from germline, CDR1 is LGHNA and CDR2 is YNFKEQ. The CDR3 spells CASSPERGGNQPQHF. The CDR3 DNA reads as TGTGCCAGCAGCCCGGAGCGGGGAGGCAATCAGCCCCAGCATTTT.

V is TRBV28 and J is TRBJ1-4, with D perhaps TRBD1 (5 bases). The CDR3 is 15 amino acids. Germline lookup yields CDR1 MDHEN and CDR2 SYDVKM. V lost 0 bases and J 1 base, leaving 6 bases between the germline ends. CDR3 protein: CASSLWQGTNEKLFF. CDR3 in DNA: TGTGCCAGCAGTTTATGGCAGGGAACTAATGAAAAACTGTTTTTT.

This clone came up once. This chain joins TRBV5-4 and TRBJ2-1; 7 positions match TRBD2. The CDR3 extends over 13 amino acids. The germline V gene encodes CDR1 SGHNT and CDR2 YYREEE (reference sequence). V lost 0 bases, J lost 7 bases, and 1 base stayed unmatched. In nucleotides, the CDR3 is TGTGCCAGCAGCTTGGCCGGGGGGAATGAGCAGTTCTTC. This sequence encodes CASSLAGGNEQFF.

The chain is built from TRBV11-2 and TRBJ2-7, with TRBD2 identical over 7 bases. Trimming took 7 bases from V and 3 from J; bases not matched to a gene: 12. The CDR3 has 15 residues. From germline, CDR1 is SGHAT and CDR2 FQNNGV. The CDR3 spells CASTPNAGDLYEQYF. CDR3 bases: TGTGCCAGCACCCCTAACGCGGGAGATCTCTACGAGCAGTACTTC.